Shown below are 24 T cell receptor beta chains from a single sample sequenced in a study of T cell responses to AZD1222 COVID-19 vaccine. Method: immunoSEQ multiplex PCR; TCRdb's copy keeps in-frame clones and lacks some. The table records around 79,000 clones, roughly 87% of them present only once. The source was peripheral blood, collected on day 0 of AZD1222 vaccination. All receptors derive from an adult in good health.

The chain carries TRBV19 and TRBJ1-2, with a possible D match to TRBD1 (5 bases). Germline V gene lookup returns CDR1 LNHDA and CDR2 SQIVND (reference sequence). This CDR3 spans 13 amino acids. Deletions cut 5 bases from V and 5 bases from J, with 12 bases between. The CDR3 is CASSEVGPYGYTF. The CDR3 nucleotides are TGTGCCAGTAGTGAAGTGGGGCCGTATGGCTACACCTTC.

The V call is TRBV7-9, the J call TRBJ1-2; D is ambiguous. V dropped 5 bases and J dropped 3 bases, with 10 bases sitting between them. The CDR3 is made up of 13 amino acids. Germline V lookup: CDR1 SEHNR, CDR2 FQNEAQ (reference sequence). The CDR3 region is CASSPYRDYGYTF. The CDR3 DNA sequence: TGTGCCAGCAGCCCCTACCGTGACTATGGCTACACCTTC.

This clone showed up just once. CDR3 residues: CASSRGTGEQYF. CDR3 in DNA: TGTGCCAGCAGTAGAGGGACGGGCGAGCAGTACTTC. This chain joins TRBV2 and TRBJ2-7, with D perhaps assigned TRBD1 or TRBD2 (5 bases each). Germline CDR1 reads SNHLY; CDR2 reads FYNNEI. V lost 5 bases and J 6 bases, leaving 11 bases between the germline ends. The CDR3 runs 12 residues.

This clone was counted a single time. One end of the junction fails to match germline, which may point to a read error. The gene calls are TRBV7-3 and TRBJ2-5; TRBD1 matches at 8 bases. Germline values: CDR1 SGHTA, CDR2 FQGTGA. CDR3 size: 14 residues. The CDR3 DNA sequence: TGTGCCAGCAGCGTAACAGGGGGAAGCGAGACCCAGTACTTC. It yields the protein CASSVTGGSETQYF.

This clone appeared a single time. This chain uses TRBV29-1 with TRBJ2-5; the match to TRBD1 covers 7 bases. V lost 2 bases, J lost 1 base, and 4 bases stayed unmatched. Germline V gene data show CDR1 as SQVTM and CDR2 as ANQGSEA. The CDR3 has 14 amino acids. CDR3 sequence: CSVEPRDSQETQYF. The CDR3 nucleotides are TGCAGCGTTGAACCCCGGGACAGCCAAGAGACCCAGTACTTC.

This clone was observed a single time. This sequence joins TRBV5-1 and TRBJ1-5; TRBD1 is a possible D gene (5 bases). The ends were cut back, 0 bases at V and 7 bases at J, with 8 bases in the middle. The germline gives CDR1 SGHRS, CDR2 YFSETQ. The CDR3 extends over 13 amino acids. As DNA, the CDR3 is TGCGCCAGCAGCTTGGAGGGGATCCAGCCCCAGCATTTT. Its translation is CASSLEGIQPQHF.

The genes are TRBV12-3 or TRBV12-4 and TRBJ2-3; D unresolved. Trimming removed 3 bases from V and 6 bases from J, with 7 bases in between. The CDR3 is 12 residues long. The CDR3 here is CASSLGLDTQYF. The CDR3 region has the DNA TGTGCCAGCAGTTTGGGGTTGGATACGCAGTATTTT.

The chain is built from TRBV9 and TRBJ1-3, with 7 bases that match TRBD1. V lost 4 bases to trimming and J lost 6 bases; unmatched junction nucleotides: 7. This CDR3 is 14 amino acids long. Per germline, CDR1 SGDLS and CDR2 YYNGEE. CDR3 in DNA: TGTGCCAGCAGCCCTCAGACAGGGCTAAACACCATATATTTT. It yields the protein CASSPQTGLNTIYF. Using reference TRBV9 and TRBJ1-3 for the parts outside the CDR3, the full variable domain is DSGVTQTPKHLITATGQRVTLRCSPRSGDLSVYWYQQSLDQGLQFLIQYYNGEERAKGNILERFSAQQFPDLHSELNLSSLELGDSALYFCASSPQTGLNTIYFGEGSWLTVV.

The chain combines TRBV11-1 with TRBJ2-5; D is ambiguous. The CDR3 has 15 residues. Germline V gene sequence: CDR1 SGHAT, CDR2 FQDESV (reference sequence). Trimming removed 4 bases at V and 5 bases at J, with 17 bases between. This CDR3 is CASSSNDWARETQYF. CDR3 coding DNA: TGTGCCAGCAGCTCCAACGACTGGGCGAGGGAGACCCAGTACTTC.

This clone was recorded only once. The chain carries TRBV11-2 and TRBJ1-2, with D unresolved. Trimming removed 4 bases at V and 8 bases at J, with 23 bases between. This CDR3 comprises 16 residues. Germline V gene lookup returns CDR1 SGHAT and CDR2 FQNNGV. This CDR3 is CASSSVRGPGAGGYTF. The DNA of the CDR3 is TGTGCCAGCAGCTCCGTCCGCGGTCCCGGTGCGGGGGGCTACACCTTC.

The CDR3: CASSPGDSDRGFRLDGYTF. The CDR3 region has the DNA TGTGCCAGCAGTCCCGGTGATTCGGACAGGGGATTCCGTTTAGATGGCTACACCTTC. This chain links TRBV3-1 (or the pseudogene TRBV3-2) with TRBJ1-2; 9 positions agree with TRBD1. This CDR3 region has 19 residues. With 6 bases clipped from V and 6 bases from J, the junction kept 23 bases outside the gene matches. Looked up from germline, CDR1 is LGHDT and CDR2 is YNNKEL (reference sequence).

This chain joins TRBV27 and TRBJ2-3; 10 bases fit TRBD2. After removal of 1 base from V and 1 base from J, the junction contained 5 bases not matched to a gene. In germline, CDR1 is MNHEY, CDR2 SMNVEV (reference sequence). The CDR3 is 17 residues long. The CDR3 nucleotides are TGTGCCAGCAGTTTATTACCGGGGACTAGCGGCACAGATACGCAGTATTTT. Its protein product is CASSLLPGTSGTDTQYF.

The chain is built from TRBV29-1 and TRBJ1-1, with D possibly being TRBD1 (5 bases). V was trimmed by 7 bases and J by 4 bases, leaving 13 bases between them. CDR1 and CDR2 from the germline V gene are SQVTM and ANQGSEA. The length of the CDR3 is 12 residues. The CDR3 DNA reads TGCAGCGCAGTTTCGGGGACCACTGAAGCTTTCTTT. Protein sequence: CSAVSGTTEAFF.

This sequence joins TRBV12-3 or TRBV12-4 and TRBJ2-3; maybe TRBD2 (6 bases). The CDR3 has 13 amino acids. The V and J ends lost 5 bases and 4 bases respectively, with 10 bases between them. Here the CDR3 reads CASSLGGADTQYF. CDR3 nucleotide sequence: TGTGCCAGCAGTCTGGGCGGGGCAGATACGCAGTATTTT.

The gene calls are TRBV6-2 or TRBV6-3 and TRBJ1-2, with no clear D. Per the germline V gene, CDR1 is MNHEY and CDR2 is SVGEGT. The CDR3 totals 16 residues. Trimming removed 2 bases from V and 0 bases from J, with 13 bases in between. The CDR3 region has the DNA TGTGCCAGCAGTTACACCCCCGGAGAGACTAACTATGGCTACACCTTC. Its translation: CASSYTPGETNYGYTF.

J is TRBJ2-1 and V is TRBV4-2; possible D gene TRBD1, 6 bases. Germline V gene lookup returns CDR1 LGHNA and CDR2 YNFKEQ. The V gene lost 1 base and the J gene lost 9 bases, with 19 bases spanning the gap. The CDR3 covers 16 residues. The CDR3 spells CASSQGVGTMYGEQFF. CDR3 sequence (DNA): TGTGCCAGCAGCCAAGGGGTGGGGACAATGTACGGTGAGCAGTTCTTC.

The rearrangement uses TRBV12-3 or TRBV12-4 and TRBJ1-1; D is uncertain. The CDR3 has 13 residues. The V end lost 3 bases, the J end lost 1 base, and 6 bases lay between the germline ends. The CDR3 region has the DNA TGTGCCAGCAGTTTTTTTACGAACACTGAAGCTTTCTTT. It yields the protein CASSFFTNTEAFF.

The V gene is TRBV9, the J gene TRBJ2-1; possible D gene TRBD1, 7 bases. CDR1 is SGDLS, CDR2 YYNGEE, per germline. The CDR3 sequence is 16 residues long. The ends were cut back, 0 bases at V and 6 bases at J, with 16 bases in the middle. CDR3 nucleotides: TGTGCCAGCAGCGTAGTTCCCCAGGGGGGTAGCAATGAGCAGTTCTTC. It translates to CASSVVPQGGSNEQFF.

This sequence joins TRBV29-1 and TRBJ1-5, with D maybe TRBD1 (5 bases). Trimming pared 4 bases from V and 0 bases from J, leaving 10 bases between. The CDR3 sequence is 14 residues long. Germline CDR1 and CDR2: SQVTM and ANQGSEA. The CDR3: CSVGRGDSNQPQHF. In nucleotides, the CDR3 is TGCAGCGTTGGACGAGGGGATAGCAATCAGCCCCAGCATTTT. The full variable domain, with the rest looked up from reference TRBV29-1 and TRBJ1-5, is SAVISQKPSRDICQRGTSLTIQCQVDSQVTMMFWYRQQPGQSLTLIATANQGSEATYESGFVIDKFPISRPNLTFSTLTVSNMSPEDSSIYLCSVGRGDSNQPQHFGDGTRLSIL.

The CDR3 region is CATSDRQGRVNEQFF. CDR3 bases: TGTGCCACCAGTGATCGACAGGGACGAGTCAATGAGCAGTTCTTC. The gene calls are TRBV24-1 and TRBJ2-1; 7 bases map to TRBD1. CDR3 length equals 15 residues. Trimming removed 3 bases from V and 6 bases from J; junction bases left unmatched: 7. Germline V CDR1 and CDR2: KGHDR, SFDVKD.

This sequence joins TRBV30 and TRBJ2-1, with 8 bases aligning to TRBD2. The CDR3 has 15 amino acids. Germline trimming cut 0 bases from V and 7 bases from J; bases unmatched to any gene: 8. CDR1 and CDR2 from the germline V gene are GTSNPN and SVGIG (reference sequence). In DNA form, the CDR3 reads TGTGCCTGGAGTGTCAGGACTAGCATAAAGAATGAGCAGTTCTTC. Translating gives CAWSVRTSIKNEQFF.

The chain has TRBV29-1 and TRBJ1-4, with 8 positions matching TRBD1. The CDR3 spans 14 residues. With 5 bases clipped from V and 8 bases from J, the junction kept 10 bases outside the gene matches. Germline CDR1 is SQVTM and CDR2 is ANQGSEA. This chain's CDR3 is CSVWPGTGHEKLFF. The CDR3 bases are TGCAGCGTTTGGCCAGGGACAGGACACGAAAAACTGTTTTTT.

The CDR3 coding sequence is TGTGCCAGCAGCTCGCCCCCCGCTGAGACTAGCTCCTACGAGCAGTACTTC. Protein product: CASSSPPAETSSYEQYF. This chain joins TRBV5-4 and TRBJ2-7, with a possible D match to TRBD2 (6 bases). The CDR3 length is 17 residues. V lost 3 bases, J lost 0 bases, and 19 bases lay in between. Germline V CDR1 and CDR2: SGHNT, YYREEE (reference sequence).

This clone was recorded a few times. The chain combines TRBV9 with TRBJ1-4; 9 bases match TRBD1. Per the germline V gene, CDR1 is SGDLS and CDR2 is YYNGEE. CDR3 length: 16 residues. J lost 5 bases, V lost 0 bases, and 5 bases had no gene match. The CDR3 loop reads CASSVGGTGRNEKLFF. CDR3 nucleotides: TGTGCCAGCAGCGTAGGGGGGACAGGGAGGAATGAAAAACTGTTTTTT. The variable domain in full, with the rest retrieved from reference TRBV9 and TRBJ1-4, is DSGVTQTPKHLITATGQRVTLRCSPRSGDLSVYWYQQSLDQGLQFLIQYYNGEERAKGNILERFSAQQFPDLHSELNLSSLELGDSALYFCASSVGGTGRNEKLFFGSGTQLSVL.